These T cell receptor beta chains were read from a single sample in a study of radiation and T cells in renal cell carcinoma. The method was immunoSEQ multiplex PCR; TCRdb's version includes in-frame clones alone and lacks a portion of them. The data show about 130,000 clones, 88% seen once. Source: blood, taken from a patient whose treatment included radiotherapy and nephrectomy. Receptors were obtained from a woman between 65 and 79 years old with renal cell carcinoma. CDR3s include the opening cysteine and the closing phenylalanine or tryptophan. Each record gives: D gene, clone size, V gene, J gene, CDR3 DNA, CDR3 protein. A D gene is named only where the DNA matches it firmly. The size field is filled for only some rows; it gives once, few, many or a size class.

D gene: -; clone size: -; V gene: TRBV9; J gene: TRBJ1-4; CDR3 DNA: TGTGCCAGCAGCCTTTCCGGGGAAAAACTGTTTTTT; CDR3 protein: CASSLSGEKLFF
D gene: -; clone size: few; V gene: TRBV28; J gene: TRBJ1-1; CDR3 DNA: TGTGCCATAAGGGGAAACACTGAAGCTTTCTTT; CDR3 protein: CAIRGNTEAFF
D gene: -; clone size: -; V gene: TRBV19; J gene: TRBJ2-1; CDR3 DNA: TGTGCCAGTAGTATCTTGGCCTTAAACAACAATGAGCAGTTCTTC; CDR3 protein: CASSILALNNNEQFF
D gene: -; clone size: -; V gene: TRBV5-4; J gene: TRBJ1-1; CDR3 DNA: TGTGCCAGCAGCTCGGACTTATTGGAGATGAACACTGAAGCTTTCTTT; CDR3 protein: CASSSDLLEMNTEAFF
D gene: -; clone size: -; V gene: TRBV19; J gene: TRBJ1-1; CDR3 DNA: TGTGCCAGTAGTAGAAGGATCTATAAACCGAACACTGAAGCTTTCTTT; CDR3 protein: CASSRRIYKPNTEAFF
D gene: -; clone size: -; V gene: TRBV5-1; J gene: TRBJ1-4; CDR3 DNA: TGCGCCAGCAGCTTGGCCCTAGGGAATGAAAAACTGTTTTTT; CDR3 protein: CASSLALGNEKLFF
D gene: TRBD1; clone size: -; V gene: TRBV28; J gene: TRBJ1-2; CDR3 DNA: TGTGCCAGCAGTCCCTCGACAGGGGGATACTATGGCTACACCTTC; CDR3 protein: CASSPSTGGYYGYTF
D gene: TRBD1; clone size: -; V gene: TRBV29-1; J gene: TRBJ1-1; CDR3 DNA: TGCAGCGTCCAGGACAGGAAAGAATTTGAAGCTTTCTTT; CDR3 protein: CSVQDRKEFEAFF
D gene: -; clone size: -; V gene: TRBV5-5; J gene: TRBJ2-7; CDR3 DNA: TGTGCCAGCAGCTTCGCGGCAGGGGCTTACGAGCAGTACTTC; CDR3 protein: CASSFAAGAYEQYF
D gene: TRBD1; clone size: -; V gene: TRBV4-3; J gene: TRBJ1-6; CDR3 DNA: TGCGCCAGCAGCCGGGAAGTAGGGGGACAGAGCTCCTATAATTCACCCCTCCACTTT; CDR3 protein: CASSREVGGQSSYNSPLHF
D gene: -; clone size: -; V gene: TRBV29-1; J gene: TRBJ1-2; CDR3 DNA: TGCAGCGTTGTTCAGGGTAGATATGGCTACACCTTC; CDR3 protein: CSVVQGRYGYTF
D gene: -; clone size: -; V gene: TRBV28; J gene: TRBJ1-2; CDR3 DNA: TGTGCCAGCAGCCCACAGGCGTATGGCTACACCTTC; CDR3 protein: CASSPQAYGYTF
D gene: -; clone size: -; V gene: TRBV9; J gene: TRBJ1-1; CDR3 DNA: TGTGCCAGCAGCCCAACCCCAGTGATGAACACTGAAGCTTTCTTT; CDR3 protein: CASSPTPVMNTEAFF
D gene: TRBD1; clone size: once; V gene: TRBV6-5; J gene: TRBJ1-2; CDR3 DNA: TGTGCCAGCAGTACACCGGGACAGGGAGCTTCGGGCTACACCTTC; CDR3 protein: CASSTPGQGASGYTF
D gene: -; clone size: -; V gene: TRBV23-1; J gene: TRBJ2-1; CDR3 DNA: TGCGCCAGCAGTAGGCCCGTAGGGTCCCGAGACAATGAGCAGTTCTTC; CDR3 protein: CASSRPVGSRDNEQFF
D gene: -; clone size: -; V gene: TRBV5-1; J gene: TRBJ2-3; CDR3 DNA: TGCGCCAGCAGTCTGGAGAAGCGCACAGATACGCAGTATTTT; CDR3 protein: CASSLEKRTDTQYF
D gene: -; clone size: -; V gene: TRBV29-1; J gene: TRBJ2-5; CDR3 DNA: TGCAGCTTTAGGACGGAAGAGACCCAGTACTTC; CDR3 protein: CSFRTEETQYF
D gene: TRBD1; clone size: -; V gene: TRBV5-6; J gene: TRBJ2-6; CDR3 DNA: TGTGCCAGTTGGAACAGGGGGTCTGGGGCCAACGTCCTGACTTTC; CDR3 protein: CASWNRGSGANVLTF
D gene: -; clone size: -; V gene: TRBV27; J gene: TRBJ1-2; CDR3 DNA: TGTGCCAGCAGTTCCCGACGGGATGGCTACACCTTC; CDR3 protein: CASSSRRDGYTF